One and the same sample provided the 8 T cell receptor beta chains below, sequenced in a study of T cell responses to AZD1222 COVID-19 vaccine (dated by TCRdb to the early 2020s). The sample's time point, from its label and the paper: baseline before first vaccination. Library construction relied on the immunoSEQ multiplex PCR assay. Drawn from immuneACCESS, this table holds only the in-frame rearrangements with V and J called that TCRdb kept. Clones are partly lost; checked studies trace under half to an unresolved V gene and leave the rest unexplained. The sample includes around 170,000 clones, with 91% observed a single time. Jointly, the top ten make up approximately 4.4% of the sample. The starting material was peripheral blood, obtained on day 0 of AZD1222 vaccination. All receptors come from an adult in good health.

The chain carries TRBV5-1 and TRBJ1-5, with 7 nucleotides matching TRBD1. Germline V CDR1 and CDR2: SGHRS, YFSETQ. J gave up 7 bases and V 4 bases, and 8 bases lay outside the gene matches. This CDR3 region has 14 residues. This CDR3 is CASSPQGTGQPQHF. CDR3 bases: TGCGCCAGCAGCCCACAGGGGACCGGGCAGCCCCAGCATTTT.

This chain connects TRBV3-1 (or the pseudogene TRBV3-2) to TRBJ2-5, with D perhaps being TRBD1 or TRBD2 (5 bases each). The CDR3 covers 12 residues. CDR1 is LGHDT, CDR2 YNNKEL, per germline (reference sequence). Trimming cost V 3 bases and J 7 bases, with 9 bases left between them. DNA of the CDR3: TGTGCCAGCAGCCAGGGGGAGTGGACCCAGTACTTC. Residues: CASSQGEWTQYF.

This clone occurred once. The rearrangement joins TRBV4-1 to TRBJ2-1; 7 nucleotides align to TRBD1. The J segment lost 4 bases and the V segment lost 1 base, leaving 7 bases of the junction unmatched. Germline values: CDR1 MGHRA, CDR2 YSYEKL. The CDR3 loop spans 16 amino acids. This chain's CDR3 is CASSQGAGTEYNEQFF. CDR3 DNA sequence: TGCGCCAGCAGCCAAGGGGCCGGGACAGAATACAATGAGCAGTTCTTC.

CDR3: CASSKGLAGISYEQYF. DNA of the CDR3: TGTGCCAGCAGCAAGGGACTAGCGGGAATCTCCTACGAGCAGTACTTC. V gene TRBV5-4 combines with J gene TRBJ2-7, with 13 positions matching TRBD2. V lost 4 bases to trimming and J lost 0 bases; unmatched junction nucleotides: 4. There are 16 residues in the CDR3. Germline CDR1 and CDR2: SGHNT and YYREEE (reference sequence). The whole variable domain, remainder taken from reference TRBV5-4 and TRBJ2-7, is ETGVTQSPTHLIKTRGQQVTLRCSSQSGHNTVSWYQQALGQGPQFIFQYYREEENGRGNFPPRFSGLQFPNYSSELNVNALELDDSALYLCASSKGLAGISYEQYFGPGTRLTVT.

The V gene is TRBV19, the J gene TRBJ2-7; the D gene is possibly TRBD1 (6 bases). CDR1 is LNHDA, CDR2 SQIVND, per germline (reference sequence). This CDR3 is built from 14 residues. With 1 base removed from V and 3 bases from J, the gap between germline ends came to 10 bases. The CDR3 region is CASSIAGDVYEQYF. Written as DNA, the CDR3 is TGTGCCAGTAGTATAGCAGGGGATGTCTACGAGCAGTACTTC.

This clone was counted once. The V and J genes are TRBV29-1 and TRBJ2-1, with TRBD2 matching 8 bases. V lost 6 bases to trimming and J lost 8 bases; unmatched junction nucleotides: 18. This CDR3 comprises 16 residues. The V gene's germline CDR1 is SQVTM and CDR2 ANQGSEA. The CDR3 region is CSVVKVNGRALDEQFF. CDR3 nucleotides: TGCAGCGTGGTAAAGGTGAACGGGAGGGCCTTGGATGAGCAGTTCTTC.

The J gene is TRBJ1-2, the V gene TRBV11-3, with D possibly matching TRBD1 (6 bases). Germline loops: CDR1 SGHNT, CDR2 YENEEA. Trimming removed 1 base at V and 5 bases at J, with 20 bases between. The CDR3 has 17 amino acids. This CDR3 reads CASSLGHLRQDAYGYTF. DNA of the CDR3: TGTGCCAGCAGCTTAGGGCACCTCCGACAGGACGCATATGGCTACACCTTC. Complete variable domain (other parts from reference TRBV11-3 and TRBJ1-2): EAGVVQSPRYKIIEKKQPVAFWCNPISGHNTLYWYLQNLGQGPELLIRYENEEAVDDSQLPKDRFSAERLKGVDSTLKIQPAELGDSAVYLCASSLGHLRQDAYGYTFGSGTRLTVV.

The chain joins TRBV5-1 to TRBJ1-1; no firm D call. V shed 0 bases and J shed 1 base, with 28 bases lying between them. This CDR3 has 21 amino acids. Germline V lookup: CDR1 SGHRS, CDR2 YFSETQ. The CDR3 loop is CASSLAVSRSFIPKANTEAFF. DNA of the CDR3: TGCGCCAGCAGCTTGGCCGTTAGTCGTAGTTTCATTCCAAAAGCGAACACTGAAGCTTTCTTT.